A single sample gave rise to the 28 T cell receptor beta chains below, sequenced in a study of blood T cell repertoires in COVID-19 (dated by TCRdb to about 2020). The method behind the library was the immunoSEQ multiplex PCR assay. This immuneACCESS table, as held by TCRdb, lists in-frame sequences with V and J called but not all clones. Of the missing ones, under half trace to an unresolved V gene in checked studies; the others have no known cause. The sample profile shows roughly 200,000 clones; approximately 81% of them were found once. The ten largest clones take up over 9.5% of the sample. What was sequenced was peripheral blood. These receptors all come from an elderly woman with COVID-19, enrolled during active disease.

This rearrangement joins TRBV10-3 to TRBJ1-2; the D gene is possibly TRBD1 (6 bases). The CDR3 is 13 amino acids. Germline V gene lookup returns CDR1 ENHRY and CDR2 SYGVKD. V shed 3 bases and J shed 3 bases, with 8 bases lying between them. CDR3 sequence (DNA): TGTGCCATCAGTGACAGGGGAGACTATGGCTACACCTTC. Protein sequence: CAISDRGDYGYTF.

The V call is TRBV5-1, the J call TRBJ1-3; D is unresolved. V dropped 3 bases and J dropped 4 bases, with 11 bases sitting between them. This CDR3 has 14 amino acids. Germline values: CDR1 SGHRS, CDR2 YFSETQ. CDR3 in amino acids: CASSYAGEGNTIYF. The CDR3 DNA sequence: TGCGCCAGCAGCTATGCCGGGGAAGGAAACACCATATATTTT.

This chain uses TRBV19 with TRBJ1-5, with D possibly being TRBD1 (6 bases). The germline CDR1 and CDR2 sequences are LNHDA and SQIVND (reference sequence). Trimming took 8 bases from V and 4 from J, leaving 27 bases between them. CDR3 length: 18 residues. As DNA, the CDR3 is TGTGCCAGTTCGGGGGGGTACAGGGAAGAGGGGCGTAATCAGCCCCAGCATTTT. It codes for CASSGGYREEGRNQPQHF.

The V call is TRBV7-8, the J call TRBJ1-2; TRBD1 is a possible D gene (5 bases). The V end lost 1 base, the J end lost 3 bases, and 18 bases lay between the germline ends. This CDR3 region has 17 residues. Per the germline V gene, CDR1 is SGHVS and CDR2 is FQNEAQ. CDR3 DNA: TGTGCCAGCAGCTTAGGGGATCCCCGGGGGGTTTACTATGGCTACACCTTC. The encoded protein is CASSLGDPRGVYYGYTF. The full variable domain, rest sourced from reference TRBV7-8 and TRBJ1-2, is GAGVSQSPRYKVAKRGQDVALRCDPISGHVSLFWYQQALGQGPEFLTYFQNEAQLDKSGLPSDRFFAERPEGSVSTLKIQRTQQEDSAVYLCASSLGDPRGVYYGYTFGSGTRLTVV.

This chain joins TRBV4-2 and TRBJ2-1, with D perhaps TRBD2 (7 bases). The CDR3 is 17 residues long. Trimming removed 3 bases from V and 0 bases from J, with 15 bases in between. Germline V gene data show CDR1 as LGHNA and CDR2 as YNFKEQ. The CDR3 nucleotides read TGTGCCAGCAGCCATGGGGAGGGGGGGAGCTCCTACAATGAGCAGTTCTTC. It is translated as CASSHGEGGSSYNEQFF.

Notes on this clone: This sample includes further DNA sequences coding for the same CDR3. The chain carries TRBV20-1 and TRBJ2-5; no definite D call. The CDR3 is 10 amino acids. Germline-derived CDR1 and CDR2 are DFQATT and SNEGSKA (reference sequence). Trimming shortened V by 5 bases and J by 4 bases, and 5 bases separated the two germline ends. Here the CDR3 reads CSAARETQYF. DNA for the CDR3: TGCAGTGCTGCGCGAGAGACCCAGTACTTC.

The chain links TRBV7-9 to TRBJ1-4; possibly TRBD1 for D (5 bases). Looked up from germline, CDR1 is SEHNR and CDR2 is FQNEAQ (reference sequence). The V end was cut by 2 bases, the J end by 4 bases, with 14 bases between. The CDR3 is 16 amino acids. The CDR3 reads CASSLNAGTVNEKLFF. The CDR3 DNA reads TGTGCCAGCAGCTTAAATGCGGGGACGGTTAATGAAAAACTGTTTTTT.

The rearrangement joins TRBV5-1 to TRBJ2-7; TRBD1 is a possible D gene (6 bases). Deletions cut 0 bases from V and 2 bases from J, with 9 bases between. Germline loops: CDR1 SGHRS, CDR2 YFSETQ. The CDR3 is 14 amino acids. In nucleotides, the CDR3 is TGCGCCAGCAGCTTGGAAGGACAGACCTACGAGCAGTACTTC. Amino acid sequence: CASSLEGQTYEQYF. Full variable domain (missing parts from reference TRBV5-1 and TRBJ2-7): KAGVTQTPRYLIKTRGQQVTLSCSPISGHRSVSWYQQTPGQGLQFLFEYFSETQRNKGNFPGRFSGRQFSNSRSEMNVSTLELGDSALYLCASSLEGQTYEQYFGPGTRLTVT.

This chain links TRBV20-1 with TRBJ1-1; D is uncertain. From germline, CDR1 is DFQATT and CDR2 SNEGSKA (reference sequence). The CDR3 is 13 amino acids. V lost 3 bases to trimming and J lost 0 bases, with 8 bases between them. DNA of the CDR3: TGCAGTGCTAGTCACACGCTGAACACTGAAGCTTTCTTT. This encodes CSASHTLNTEAFF.

The chain has TRBV7-9 and TRBJ2-7; 13 nucleotides match TRBD2. CDR1 and CDR2 from the germline V gene are SEHNR and FQNEAQ (reference sequence). V was pared by 5 bases and J by 7 bases, with 8 bases of the junction left unmatched. This CDR3 is built from 15 residues. The CDR3 reads CASSVTSGGAQEQYF. The CDR3 DNA follows: TGTGCCAGCAGCGTTACTAGCGGGGGGGCCCAGGAGCAGTACTTC.

The chain joins TRBV5-1 to TRBJ2-7; 9 positions agree with TRBD1. Germline CDR1 reads SGHRS; CDR2 reads YFSETQ. This CDR3 has 14 residues. With 4 bases clipped from V and 4 bases from J, the junction kept 6 bases outside the gene matches. Here the CDR3 reads CASSTGGRGYEQYV. The CDR3 DNA sequence: TGCGCCAGCAGCACAGGGGGCCGGGGATACGAGCAGTACGTC.

This chain links TRBV5-4 with TRBJ2-2; possibly TRBD1 for D (6 bases). CDR1 and CDR2 (germline): SGHNT, YYREEE (reference sequence). V was clipped by 4 bases and J by 3 bases, with 16 bases between them. The CDR3 runs to 16 residues. The CDR3 here is CASSPTGNRDTGELFF. CDR3 bases: TGTGCCAGCAGCCCTACAGGGAATCGGGACACCGGGGAGCTGTTTTTT.

This clone was seen once. The CDR3 reads CASRGSSGANVLTF. The CDR3 coding sequence is TGTGCCAGCAGGGGGAGCTCTGGGGCCAACGTCCTGACTTTC. The chain is built from TRBV3-1 (or the pseudogene TRBV3-2) and TRBJ2-6, with TRBD2 as a possible D gene (5 bases). Germline values: CDR1 LGHDT, CDR2 YNNKEL (reference sequence). This CDR3 contains 14 residues. Trimming left V 6 bases short and J 0 bases short, with 6 bases between.

The rearrangement uses TRBV29-1 and TRBJ1-2; 9 bases fit TRBD1. From germline, CDR1 is SQVTM and CDR2 ANQGSEA. CDR3 length equals 13 residues. V lost 7 bases and J lost 6; bases outside the gene matches: 9. CDR3 DNA: TGCAGCGCTGTGGGAGGGACAGGGCATGGCTACACCTTC. Translated: CSAVGGTGHGYTF.

The rearrangement uses TRBV28 and TRBJ2-4; D remains unclear. Per the germline V gene, CDR1 is MDHEN and CDR2 is SYDVKM. With 7 bases removed from V and 3 bases from J, the gap between germline ends came to 16 bases. The CDR3 is 15 amino acids. Here the CDR3 DNA reads TGTGCCAGCAATCGGAGTGGGTTGGGCAAAAACATTCAGTACTTC. Its translation is CASNRSGLGKNIQYF.

The chain carries TRBV5-6 and TRBJ1-1, with D unclear. V gave up 6 bases and J gave up 1 base, with 13 bases separating them. This CDR3 is built from 14 residues. CDR1 SGHDT and CDR2 YYEEEE come from the germline V gene. In DNA form, the CDR3 reads TGTGCCAGCAAAAGGGAGGGTTCGAACACTGAAGCTTTCTTT. Protein product: CASKREGSNTEAFF.

The rearrangement uses TRBV5-1 and TRBJ1-3; D unresolved. The J call could be wrong; TRBJ2-2 is a better fit for the DNA end. The CDR3 is 14 amino acids. Looked up from germline, CDR1 is SGHRS and CDR2 is YFSETQ. The chain's CDR3 is CASSLGGNTGELFF. In DNA, the CDR3 is TGCGCCAGCAGCTTGGGAGGCAACACCGGGGAGCTGTTTTTT.

The chain recombines TRBV19 with TRBJ1-5; 7 nucleotides agree with TRBD1. The CDR3 is 16 amino acids. The V gene's germline CDR1 is LNHDA and CDR2 SQIVND (reference sequence). J lost 4 bases, V lost 1 base, and 7 bases had no gene match. The CDR3 is CASSIGNRGTNQPQHF. CDR3 in DNA: TGTGCCAGTAGTATAGGGAACAGGGGCACGAATCAGCCCCAGCATTTT. Based on the CDR3 plus reference TRBV19 and TRBJ1-5, the full variable domain is DGGITQSPKYLFRKEGQNVTLSCEQNLNHDAMYWYRQDPGQGLRLIYYSQIVNDFQKGDIAEGYSVSREKKESFPLTVTSAQKNPTAFYLCASSIGNRGTNQPQHFGDGTRLSIL.

Only one count was recorded for this clone. The rearrangement uses TRBV5-4 and TRBJ2-1; 13 nucleotides match TRBD2. Per germline, CDR1 SGHNT and CDR2 YYREEE (reference sequence). The CDR3 loop spans 16 amino acids. Losses at the gene ends were 4 bases for V and 9 bases for J; bases not matched to a gene: 10. The CDR3 region is CASSPGGLAGRAEQFF. Here the CDR3 DNA reads TGTGCCAGCAGCCCGGGGGGACTAGCGGGGAGGGCTGAGCAGTTCTTC.

The genes are TRBV23-1 and TRBJ2-5; D unresolved. TRBV23-1 belongs to the ORF category, with a function that is uncertain. The CDR3 sequence is 11 residues long. V lost 7 bases and J 3 bases, leaving 6 bases between the germline ends. The CDR3 coding sequence is TGCGCCAGCAATATTAAAGAGACCCAGTACTTC. The encoded protein is CASNIKETQYF.

The V call is TRBV11-2, the J call TRBJ2-1; D uncertain. CDR1 and CDR2 from the germline V gene are SGHAT and FQNNGV. This CDR3 contains 16 residues. Trimming cost V 2 bases and J 6 bases, with 17 bases left between them. The CDR3 loop is CASSLKTFFPGNEQFF. In DNA form, the CDR3 reads TGTGCCAGCAGCTTAAAAACTTTCTTCCCGGGCAATGAGCAGTTCTTC.

The rearrangement uses TRBV18 and TRBJ1-1; D uncertain. Per germline, CDR1 KGHSH and CDR2 LQKENI. V lost 4 bases and J lost 8, with 17 bases in between. This CDR3 has 14 amino acids. This CDR3 is CASSLQPDRGEAFF. CDR3 bases: TGTGCCAGCTCACTCCAACCTGACCGAGGGGAAGCTTTCTTT.

V usage is TRBV27 and J usage is TRBJ1-1; the match to TRBD1 covers 7 bases. This CDR3 has 13 amino acids. Germline V gives CDR1 MNHEY, CDR2 SMNVEV (reference sequence). V was pared by 4 bases and J by 5 bases, with 4 bases of the junction left unmatched. CDR3 residues: CASSYRGRTEAFF. Here the CDR3 DNA reads TGTGCCAGCAGTTACAGGGGAAGGACTGAAGCTTTCTTT.

The chain uses TRBV4-1 and TRBJ1-5; the D is unclear. With 1 base removed from V and 6 bases from J, the gap between germline ends came to 13 bases. This CDR3 contains 15 residues. Germline lookup yields CDR1 MGHRA and CDR2 YSYEKL. CDR3 sequence reads: CASSQGSERAQPQHF. CDR3 nucleotides: TGCGCCAGCAGCCAAGGGAGTGAGAGGGCTCAGCCCCAGCATTTT.

V and J are TRBV5-4 and TRBJ2-2, with 7 bases aligning to TRBD1. The CDR3 has 16 residues. V lost 0 bases and J lost 0; bases outside the gene matches: 2. Germline V gene data show CDR1 as SGHNT and CDR2 as YYREEE (reference sequence). CDR3 in DNA: TGTGCCAGCAGCTTGGGGGGACAGACGAACACCGGGGAGCTGTTTTTT. This sequence encodes CASSLGGQTNTGELFF.

The V call is TRBV19, the J call TRBJ1-3; 8 nucleotides align to TRBD1. CDR1 LNHDA and CDR2 SQIVND come from the germline V gene (reference sequence). This CDR3 contains 14 residues. V shed 7 bases and J 4 bases; nucleotides not matched to a gene: 6. The CDR3 sequence: CASTDRGGGNTIYF. DNA of the CDR3: TGTGCCAGTACCGACAGGGGTGGCGGAAACACCATATATTTT. The whole variable domain, remainder taken from reference TRBV19 and TRBJ1-3, is DGGITQSPKYLFRKEGQNVTLSCEQNLNHDAMYWYRQDPGQGLRLIYYSQIVNDFQKGDIAEGYSVSREKKESFPLTVTSAQKNPTAFYLCASTDRGGGNTIYFGEGSWLTVV.

On this clone itself: Other DNA sequences in the sample encode the same CDR3. CDR3 sequence: CATSNDTYTGELFF. As DNA, the CDR3 is TGTGCCACCAGCAACGACACATACACCGGGGAGCTGTTTTTT. This chain links TRBV15 with TRBJ2-2, with D unclear. There are 14 residues in the CDR3. Germline CDR1 LNHNV, CDR2 YYDKDF (reference sequence). The V gene lost 4 bases and the J gene lost 3 bases, with 9 bases spanning the gap. Together with reference TRBV15 and TRBJ2-2, the CDR3 gives the full variable domain: DAMVIQNPRYQVTQFGKPVTLSCSQTLNHNVMYWYQQKSSQAPKLLFHYYDKDFNNEADTPDNFQSRRPNTSFCFLDIRSPGLGDTAMYLCATSNDTYTGELFFGEGSRLTVL.

This clone showed up just a few times. The chain links TRBV5-5 to TRBJ2-1; maybe TRBD1 (6 bases). V lost 4 bases, J lost 5 bases, and 7 bases lay in between. Per the germline V gene, CDR1 is SGHKS and CDR2 is YYEKEE (reference sequence). The CDR3 consists of 12 residues. The CDR3 sequence is CASSRTDNEQFF. CDR3 DNA sequence: TGTGCCAGCAGCCGGACAGACAATGAGCAGTTCTTC.